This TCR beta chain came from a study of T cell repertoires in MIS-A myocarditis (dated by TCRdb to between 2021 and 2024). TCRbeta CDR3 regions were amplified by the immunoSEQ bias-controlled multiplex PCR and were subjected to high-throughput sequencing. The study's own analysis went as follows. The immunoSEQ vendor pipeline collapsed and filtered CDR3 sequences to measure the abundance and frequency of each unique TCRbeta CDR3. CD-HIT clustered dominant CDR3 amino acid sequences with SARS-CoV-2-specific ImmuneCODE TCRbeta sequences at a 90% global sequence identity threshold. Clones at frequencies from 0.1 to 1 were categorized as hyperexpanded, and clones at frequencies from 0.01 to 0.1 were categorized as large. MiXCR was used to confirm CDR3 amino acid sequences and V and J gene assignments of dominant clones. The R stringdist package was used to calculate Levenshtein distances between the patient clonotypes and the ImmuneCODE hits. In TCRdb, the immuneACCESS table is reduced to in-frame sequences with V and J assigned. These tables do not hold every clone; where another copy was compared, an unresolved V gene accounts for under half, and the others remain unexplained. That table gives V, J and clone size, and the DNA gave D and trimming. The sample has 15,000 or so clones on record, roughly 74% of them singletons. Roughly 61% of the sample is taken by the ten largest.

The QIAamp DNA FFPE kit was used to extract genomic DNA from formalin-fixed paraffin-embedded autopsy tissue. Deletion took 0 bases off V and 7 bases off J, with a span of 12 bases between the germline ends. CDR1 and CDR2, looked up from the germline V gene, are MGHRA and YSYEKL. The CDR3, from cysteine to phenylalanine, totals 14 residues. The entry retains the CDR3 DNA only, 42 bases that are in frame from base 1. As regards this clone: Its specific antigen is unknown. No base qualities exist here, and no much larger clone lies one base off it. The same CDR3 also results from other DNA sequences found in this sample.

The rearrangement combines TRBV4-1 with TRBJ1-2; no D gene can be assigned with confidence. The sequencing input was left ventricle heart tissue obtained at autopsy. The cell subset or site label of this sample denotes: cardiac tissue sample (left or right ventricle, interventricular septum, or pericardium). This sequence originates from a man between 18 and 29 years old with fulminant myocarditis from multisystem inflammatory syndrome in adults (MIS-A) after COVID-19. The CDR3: CASSQDRGTFGYTF. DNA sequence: TGCGCCAGCAGCCAAGATCGGGGAACGTTTGGCTACACCTTC.